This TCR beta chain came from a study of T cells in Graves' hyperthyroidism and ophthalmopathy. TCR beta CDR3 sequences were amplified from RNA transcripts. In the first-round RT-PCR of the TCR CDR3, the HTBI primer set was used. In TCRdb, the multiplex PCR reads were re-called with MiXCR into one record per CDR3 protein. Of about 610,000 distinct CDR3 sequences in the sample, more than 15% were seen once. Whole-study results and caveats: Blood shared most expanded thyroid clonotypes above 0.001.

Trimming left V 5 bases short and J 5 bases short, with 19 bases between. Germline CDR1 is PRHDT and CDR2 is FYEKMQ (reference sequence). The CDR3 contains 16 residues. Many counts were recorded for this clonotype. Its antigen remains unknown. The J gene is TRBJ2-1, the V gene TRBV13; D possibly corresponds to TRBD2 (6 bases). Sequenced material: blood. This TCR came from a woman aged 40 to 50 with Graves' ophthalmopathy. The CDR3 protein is CASSTGSDGSDNEQFF. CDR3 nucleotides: TGTGCCAGCAGCACAGGATCGGACGGGAGTGACAATGAGCAGTTCTTC.